These T cell receptor beta chains were read from a single sample in a study of metastatic and nonmetastatic thyroid tumors. TCRdb used MiXCR to call clones anew from the PCR reads. The table lists 53,000 or so clones, more than 20% of them singletons. Sequences were obtained from blood. The receptors stem from a female donor with papillary thyroid cancer or a benign thyroid nodule (not recorded which). Some clones in this sample may be carry-over from other donors' samples. Both conserved end residues are part of each CDR3. The D gene is left open where the match is weak. Rows may omit the clone size; those that give it use once, few, many or a size class.

abundance: many; v_gene: TRBV9; j_gene: TRBJ2-6; d_gene: -; CDR3aa: CASSASTGANVLTF; CDR3nt: TGTGCCAGCAGCGCCTCTACTGGGGCCAACGTCCTGACTTTC
abundance: many; v_gene: TRBV28; j_gene: TRBJ1-3; d_gene: -; CDR3aa: CASSPRDTIGNTIYF; CDR3nt: TGTGCCAGCAGCCCCCGGGACACAATTGGAAACACCATATATTTT
abundance: many; v_gene: TRBV29-1; j_gene: TRBJ2-7; d_gene: TRBD1; CDR3aa: CSVPTGTGLREQYF; CDR3nt: TGCAGCGTCCCCACGGGGACAGGCCTACGGGAGCAGTACTTC
abundance: many; v_gene: TRBV7-2; j_gene: TRBJ1-2; d_gene: -; CDR3aa: CASSWGTGAGYTF; CDR3nt: TGTGCCAGCAGCTGGGGAACAGGAGCTGGCTACACCTTC
abundance: many; v_gene: TRBV30; j_gene: TRBJ1-5; d_gene: TRBD1; CDR3aa: CAWGQGGVNQPQHF; CDR3nt: TGTGCCTGGGGACAGGGGGGCGTCAATCAGCCCCAGCATTTT
abundance: many; v_gene: TRBV7-2; j_gene: TRBJ1-5; d_gene: -; CDR3aa: CASSLALNQPQHF; CDR3nt: TGTGCCAGCAGCTTAGCGCTGAATCAGCCCCAGCATTTT
abundance: -; v_gene: TRBV5-1; j_gene: TRBJ1-1; d_gene: -; CDR3aa: CASSFSAAARESFF; CDR3nt: TGCGCCAGCAGCTTCTCCGCCGCCGCCCGGGAATCTTTCTTT
abundance: many; v_gene: TRBV19; j_gene: TRBJ1-1; d_gene: -; CDR3aa: CASTRWQGNTEAFF; CDR3nt: TGTGCCAGTACCCGGTGGCAGGGGAACACTGAAGCTTTCTTT
abundance: many; v_gene: TRBV3-1; j_gene: TRBJ2-1; d_gene: -; CDR3aa: CASSQGNLEQFF; CDR3nt: TGTGCCAGCAGCCAAGGTAATCTTGAGCAGTTCTTC
abundance: many; v_gene: TRBV20-1; j_gene: TRBJ2-1; d_gene: -; CDR3aa: CSARSEYSSYNEQFF; CDR3nt: TGCAGTGCTAGATCCGAGTACAGCTCCTACAATGAGCAGTTCTTC
abundance: many; v_gene: TRBV20-1; j_gene: TRBJ1-1; d_gene: -; CDR3aa: CSAALGTEAFF; CDR3nt: TGCAGTGCCGCTTTGGGTACTGAAGCTTTCTTT
abundance: many; v_gene: TRBV12-3/TRBV12-4; j_gene: TRBJ1-3; d_gene: TRBD1; CDR3aa: CASRNRDRDNTIYF; CDR3nt: TGTGCCAGCAGGAACCGGGACAGGGATAACACCATATATTTT
abundance: many; v_gene: TRBV3-1; j_gene: TRBJ2-3; d_gene: TRBD2; CDR3aa: CASSPLGGVTDTQYF; CDR3nt: TGTGCCAGCAGCCCGTTGGGGGGGGTCACAGATACGCAGTATTTT
abundance: -; v_gene: TRBV20-1; j_gene: TRBJ2-1; d_gene: TRBD2; CDR3aa: CSARLGTSGISEQFF; CDR3nt: TGCAGTGCTAGACTCGGGACTAGCGGTATTAGTGAGCAGTTCTTC
abundance: many; v_gene: TRBV28; j_gene: TRBJ1-3; d_gene: TRBD1; CDR3aa: CASSQQTGRENTIYF; CDR3nt: TGTGCCAGCAGTCAACAGACAGGGCGCGAAAACACCATATATTTT
abundance: -; v_gene: TRBV20-1; j_gene: TRBJ2-7; d_gene: -; CDR3aa: CSAIHGGSYEQYF; CDR3nt: TGCAGTGCTATCCACGGGGGCTCATACGAGCAGTACTTC
abundance: many; v_gene: TRBV5-1; j_gene: TRBJ2-3; d_gene: -; CDR3aa: CASSLRERTDTQYF; CDR3nt: TGCGCCAGCAGCTTGAGGGAAAGGACAGATACGCAGTATTTT
abundance: many; v_gene: TRBV6-1; j_gene: TRBJ1-2; d_gene: TRBD1; CDR3aa: CASSPGTANYGYTF; CDR3nt: TGTGCCAGCAGCCCCGGGACAGCTAACTATGGCTACACCTTC
abundance: many; v_gene: TRBV5-1; j_gene: TRBJ2-2; d_gene: -; CDR3aa: CASSLSTRTGELFF; CDR3nt: TGCGCCAGCAGCTTAAGCACGAGGACCGGGGAGCTGTTTTTT
abundance: -; v_gene: TRBV11-2; j_gene: TRBJ2-7; d_gene: -; CDR3aa: CASLSPARVWDEQYF; CDR3nt: TGTGCCAGCTTATCGCCAGCGCGAGTTTGGGACGAGCAGTACTTC
abundance: -; v_gene: TRBV6-5; j_gene: TRBJ2-3; d_gene: -; CDR3aa: CASSDSRRRLPNQPQYF; CDR3nt: TGTGCCAGCAGTGACTCGCGTAGGAGGCTACCGAATCAGCCCCAGTATTTT
abundance: few; v_gene: TRBV6-6; j_gene: TRBJ2-7; d_gene: -; CDR3aa: CASSYRPSRPYEQYF; CDR3nt: TGTGCCAGCAGTTACCGGCCTAGCCGGCCCTACGAGCAGTACTTC
abundance: -; v_gene: TRBV10-2; j_gene: TRBJ2-5; d_gene: -; CDR3aa: CASTVSGVETQYF; CDR3nt: TGCGCCAGCACCGTCAGTGGGGTGGAGACCCAGTACTTC
abundance: many; v_gene: TRBV5-1; j_gene: TRBJ2-3; d_gene: -; CDR3aa: CASSSDRATLNTQYF; CDR3nt: TGCGCCAGCAGCTCGGATAGGGCGACCCTAAACACGCAGTATTTT
abundance: -; v_gene: TRBV30; j_gene: TRBJ1-2; d_gene: -; CDR3aa: CAWSVPGLAKYGYTF; CDR3nt: TGTGCATGGAGTGTACCAGGTCTCGCGAAATATGGCTACACCTTC
abundance: many; v_gene: TRBV7-2; j_gene: TRBJ1-4; d_gene: TRBD1; CDR3aa: CASSPRDSTNEKLFF; CDR3nt: TGTGCCAGCAGCCCGAGGGACAGTACTAATGAAAAACTGTTTTTT
abundance: many; v_gene: TRBV30; j_gene: TRBJ2-3; d_gene: -; CDR3aa: CAWRSVGDTQYF; CDR3nt: TGTGCCTGGAGGTCTGTCGGAGATACGCAGTATTTT
abundance: many; v_gene: TRBV11-1; j_gene: TRBJ1-5; d_gene: TRBD1; CDR3aa: CASSYETGGPTNQPQHF; CDR3nt: TGTGCCAGCAGCTACGAGACAGGGGGTCCAACCAATCAGCCCCAGCATTTT
abundance: many; v_gene: TRBV25-1; j_gene: TRBJ2-2; d_gene: -; CDR3aa: CASSQDRGVTGELFF; CDR3nt: TGTGCCAGCAGTCAAGATAGGGGTGTCACCGGGGAGCTGTTTTTT
abundance: -; v_gene: TRBV11-1; j_gene: TRBJ1-5; d_gene: -; CDR3aa: CASTDGGGSSNQPQHF; CDR3nt: TGTGCCAGCACCGACGGAGGGGGGTCGAGTAATCAGCCCCAGCATTTT
abundance: -; v_gene: TRBV7-3; j_gene: TRBJ2-3; d_gene: TRBD1; CDR3aa: CASSSRTGGGDTQYF; CDR3nt: TGTGCCAGCAGCTCCCGGACAGGGGGGGGAGATACGCAGTATTTT
abundance: medium-sized; v_gene: TRBV6-5; j_gene: TRBJ1-3; d_gene: TRBD1; CDR3aa: CASSTQLLTGQTGGTIYF; CDR3nt: TGTGCCAGCAGCACCCAGCTCCTTACGGGACAGACCGGAGGCACCATATATTTT
abundance: many; v_gene: TRBV6-5; j_gene: TRBJ1-1; d_gene: -; CDR3aa: CASSYFPGRLTGTEAFF; CDR3nt: TGTGCCAGCAGTTACTTTCCAGGGCGGTTAACGGGCACTGAAGCTTTCTTT
abundance: many; v_gene: TRBV7-9; j_gene: TRBJ2-7; d_gene: TRBD1; CDR3aa: CASSSPDRLSYEQYF; CDR3nt: TGTGCCAGCAGCTCACCGGACAGGTTATCCTACGAGCAGTACTTC
abundance: many; v_gene: TRBV6-2/TRBV6-3; j_gene: TRBJ2-3; d_gene: TRBD2; CDR3aa: CASSPRLAGDTQYF; CDR3nt: TGTGCCAGCAGTCCCCGACTAGCGGGAGATACGCAGTATTTT
abundance: many; v_gene: TRBV29-1; j_gene: TRBJ1-1; d_gene: -; CDR3aa: CSVEGGRNLNTEAFF; CDR3nt: TGCAGCGTTGAGGGGGGGCGCAATTTAAACACTGAAGCTTTCTTT
abundance: many; v_gene: TRBV28; j_gene: TRBJ2-7; d_gene: -; CDR3aa: CASSRTAIYEQYF; CDR3nt: TGTGCCAGCAGTCGGACAGCTATCTACGAGCAGTACTTC
abundance: few; v_gene: TRBV29-1; j_gene: TRBJ2-5; d_gene: TRBD1; CDR3aa: CSVTTGENQETQYF; CDR3nt: TGCAGCGTTACCACAGGGGAAAACCAAGAGACCCAGTACTTC
abundance: many; v_gene: TRBV28; j_gene: TRBJ1-5; d_gene: -; CDR3aa: CASSFSGNNQPQHF; CDR3nt: TGTGCCAGCAGTTTTTCGGGAAACAATCAGCCCCAGCATTTT
abundance: -; v_gene: TRBV7-3; j_gene: TRBJ2-5; d_gene: TRBD1; CDR3aa: CASSITGVGATQNF; CDR3nt: TGTGCCAGCAGTATAACAGGGGTCGGCGCGACCCAGAACTTC
abundance: many; v_gene: TRBV28; j_gene: TRBJ1-5; d_gene: TRBD1; CDR3aa: CASSLLPGGEGQPQHF; CDR3nt: TGTGCCAGCAGCCTTTTACCAGGGGGCGAGGGTCAGCCCCAGCATTTT
abundance: many; v_gene: TRBV2; j_gene: TRBJ2-7; d_gene: TRBD1; CDR3aa: CATTNEQGPTHEQYF; CDR3nt: TGTGCCACTACTAATGAACAGGGGCCTACCCACGAGCAGTACTTC
abundance: many; v_gene: TRBV28; j_gene: TRBJ2-1; d_gene: -; CDR3aa: CASSSTGRTNEQFF; CDR3nt: TGTGCCAGCAGTTCGACCGGACGGACCAATGAGCAGTTCTTC
abundance: many; v_gene: TRBV19; j_gene: TRBJ2-3; d_gene: -; CDR3aa: CASSTDGTSTDTQYF; CDR3nt: TGTGCCAGTAGTACGGACGGCACTAGCACAGATACGCAGTATTTT
abundance: many; v_gene: TRBV20-1; j_gene: TRBJ2-7; d_gene: TRBD2; CDR3aa: CSADSGMTSGSILYEQYF; CDR3nt: TGCAGTGCTGACTCCGGGATGACTAGCGGGAGTATTTTGTACGAGCAGTACTTC
abundance: -; v_gene: TRBV11-2; j_gene: TRBJ1-1; d_gene: -; CDR3aa: CASSPGGGGEAFF; CDR3nt: TGTGCCAGCAGCCCGGGGGGCGGGGGCGAAGCTTTCTTT
abundance: medium-sized; v_gene: TRBV3-1; j_gene: TRBJ2-7; d_gene: TRBD2; CDR3aa: CASSGTSGSSEQYF; CDR3nt: TGTGCCAGCAGCGGGACTAGCGGCTCTAGCGAGCAGTACTTC
abundance: many; v_gene: TRBV19; j_gene: TRBJ1-5; d_gene: -; CDR3aa: CASSILHPSNQPQHF; CDR3nt: TGTGCCAGTAGTATCTTACATCCTAGCAATCAGCCCCAGCATTTT
abundance: many; v_gene: TRBV24-1; j_gene: TRBJ1-5; d_gene: -; CDR3aa: CATSEGGIRQPQHF; CDR3nt: TGTGCCACCAGTGAAGGAGGGATCAGGCAGCCCCAGCATTTT
abundance: many; v_gene: TRBV2; j_gene: TRBJ2-2; d_gene: -; CDR3aa: CASITVSNTGELFF; CDR3nt: TGTGCCAGCATAACGGTATCGAACACCGGGGAGCTGTTTTTT
abundance: many; v_gene: TRBV18; j_gene: TRBJ2-5; d_gene: -; CDR3aa: CASSPQETQYF; CDR3nt: TGTGCCAGCTCACCCCAAGAGACCCAGTACTTC
abundance: few; v_gene: TRBV12-3/TRBV12-4; j_gene: TRBJ2-3; d_gene: -; CDR3aa: CASSLTATDTQYF; CDR3nt: TGTGCCAGCAGTTTAACCGCCACAGATACGCAGTATTTT
abundance: few; v_gene: TRBV7-9; j_gene: TRBJ2-4; d_gene: TRBD1; CDR3aa: CASSLVGSGQGLNIQYF; CDR3nt: TGTGCCAGCAGCTTAGTAGGATCGGGACAGGGACTCAACATTCAGTACTTC
abundance: -; v_gene: TRBV20-1; j_gene: TRBJ1-5; d_gene: -; CDR3aa: CSADPPGQDCNQPQHF; CDR3nt: TGCAGTGCTGATCCCCCGGGACAAGATTGCAATCAGCCCCAGCATTTT
abundance: many; v_gene: TRBV9; j_gene: TRBJ2-2; d_gene: -; CDR3aa: CASSVYGNTGELFF; CDR3nt: TGTGCCAGCAGCGTATACGGGAACACCGGGGAGCTGTTTTTT
abundance: many; v_gene: TRBV20-1; j_gene: TRBJ1-1; d_gene: -; CDR3aa: CSASGMPNLNTEAFF; CDR3nt: TGCAGTGCTAGCGGCATGCCTAACCTAAACACTGAAGCTTTCTTT
abundance: -; v_gene: TRBV6-1; j_gene: TRBJ2-7; d_gene: -; CDR3aa: CASSEGGAGAGEHYF; CDR3nt: TGTGCCAGCAGTGAGGGCGGGGCAGGGGCTGGCGAGCATTACTTC
abundance: -; v_gene: TRBV5-5; j_gene: TRBJ2-7; d_gene: -; CDR3aa: CASSLVGVTPCEQYF; CDR3nt: TGTGCCAGCAGCTTGGTTGGAGTGACACCTTGCGAGCAGTACTTC
abundance: many; v_gene: TRBV11-2; j_gene: TRBJ2-3; d_gene: TRBD2; CDR3aa: CASSRAGSTDTQYF; CDR3nt: TGTGCCAGCAGCCGAGCGGGAAGCACAGATACGCAGTATTTT
abundance: many; v_gene: TRBV18; j_gene: TRBJ2-3; d_gene: TRBD2; CDR3aa: CASSPYVAGEADTQYF; CDR3nt: TGTGCCAGCTCACCATATGTGGCGGGAGAGGCAGATACGCAGTATTTT